The T cell receptor beta chain under discussion was sequenced for a study of cytomegalovirus exposure and HLA in healthy donors. This CDR3 comprises 13 residues. Trimming shortened V by 5 bases and J by 9 bases, and 11 bases separated the two germline ends. Germline V gene lookup returns CDR1 LNHDA and CDR2 SQIVND (reference sequence). The donors were part of the validation cohort of 95 to 150 subjects. That cohort was separate from the first cohort, which comprised 550 to 750 subjects. This clone was seen a few times. Profiled with immunoSEQ multiplex PCR; TCRdb holds only in-frame clones, not every one. This table holds some 140,000 clones, about 90% found once.

The sequencing input was PBMCs. This sequence originates from a man aged 18 to 29 in good health and CMV-seronegative. The genes are TRBV19 and TRBJ1-6; D is possibly TRBD1 (6 bases). This CDR3 is CASSLWTVSPLHF. CDR3 nucleotides: TGTGCCAGTAGTCTATGGACAGTTTCACCCCTCCACTTT.